A selection of T cell receptor beta chains follows, all from one sample in a study of blood T cell repertoires in COVID-19. The protocol was immunoSEQ multiplex PCR, while the TCRdb copy is restricted to in-frame clones and leaves out a portion. The sample consists of around 69,000 clones, around 82% of them appearing once. The sequenced sample was peripheral blood. The source is a man aged 50 or older with active COVID-19. The CDR3 runs from the conserved cysteine through the conserved F or W. Fields, in order: clone size, D gene, V gene, J gene, CDR3 DNA, CDR3 protein. The D gene is left open where the match is weak. A clone size is listed for some rows: how often the clone was seen (once, few, many), or a class if it is expanded.

-	-	TRBV5-1	TRBJ2-3	TGCGCCACCCGAGCGGGCCAGGGCACAGATACGCAGTATTTT	CATRAGQGTDTQYF
few	TRBD2	TRBV4-1	TRBJ2-2	TGCGCCAGCAGCCACCCCGGGCTAGCGGGAGTTTCCGGGGAGCTGTTTTTT	CASSHPGLAGVSGELFF
-	-	TRBV7-2	TRBJ2-7	TGTGCCAGCAGCCGAGGTAGCTACTACGAGCAGTACTTC	CASSRGSYYEQYF
-	TRBD1	TRBV10-3	TRBJ1-4	TGTGCCATCAGTGAGTCCGGGACAGTTAATGAAAAACTGTTTTTT	CAISESGTVNEKLFF
-	TRBD1	TRBV30	TRBJ1-2	TGTGCCTGGACCGCAGCACGGCCTCCGGGACAGGGCTTTGGCTACACCTTC	CAWTAARPPGQGFGYTF
-	-	TRBV12-1	TRBJ2-4	TGTGCCAGCAGCCTACCCGGACTAGCGGGAGTTCCATGTGGCAAAAACATTCAGTACTTC	CASSLPGLAGVPCGKNIQYF
-	-	TRBV9	TRBJ1-3	TGTGCCAGCAGCGTAGATAGTCTTCCGTCTGGAAACACCATATATTTT	CASSVDSLPSGNTIYF
-	TRBD1	TRBV5-5	TRBJ1-5	TGTGCCAGCAGCCTCCGGGACAGGGGCTCGGGGCAGCCCCAGCATTTT	CASSLRDRGSGQPQHF
-	-	TRBV7-6	TRBJ2-3	TGTGCCAGCAGCTCCCCGGTGGGGGGGCCAACGGATACGCAGTATTTT	CASSSPVGGPTDTQYF
-	-	TRBV11-2	TRBJ2-7	TGTGCCAGCAGCTTAGCCAGGGGCCCCTTCGAGCAGTACTTC	CASSLARGPFEQYF
-	TRBD1	TRBV7-2	TRBJ1-5	TGTGCCAGCAGCTTCCTTGGACAGGGGGTAAACCAGCCCCAGCATTTT	CASSFLGQGVNQPQHF
once	-	TRBV14	TRBJ1-1	TGTGCCAGCACGGCCGCAGGGGCCTACACTGAAGCTTTCTTT	CASTAAGAYTEAFF
few	-	TRBV5-4	TRBJ2-7	TGTGCCAGCAGCTTGGGGCAGGGGTCCGCCTACGAGCAGTACTTC	CASSLGQGSAYEQYF
-	-	TRBV2	TRBJ1-2	TGTGCCAGCAGTGAGGAGGCAAGGAGCTATGGCTACACCTTC	CASSEEARSYGYTF
once	TRBD2	TRBV5-1	TRBJ2-2	TGCGCCAGCAGCATACTAGCGGGAGCCACCGGGGAGCTGTTTTTT	CASSILAGATGELFF
-	TRBD2	TRBV5-1	TRBJ2-3	TGCGCCAGCAGCCCTAGCGGGAGGGTGACAGATACGCAGTATTTT	CASSPSGRVTDTQYF
-	-	TRBV27	TRBJ2-1	TGTGCCAGCAAAGGACAACACTCCTACAATGAGCAGTTCTTC	CASKGQHSYNEQFF
once	-	TRBV6-2/TRBV6-3	TRBJ2-1	TGTGCCAGCAGTTACGACATTTACAATGAGCAGTTCTTC	CASSYDIYNEQFF
-	-	TRBV3-1/TRBV3-2	TRBJ1-2	TGTGCCAGCAGCCAAGGCTCAGGGGTTAGTAGTAACTATGGCTACACCTTC	CASSQGSGVSSNYGYTF
once	TRBD1	TRBV6-5	TRBJ2-5	TGTGCCAGCAGTTATACAGGGGGCGCGGTTGCGACCCAGTACTTC	CASSYTGGAVATQYF
-	-	TRBV27	TRBJ2-3	TGTGCCCGTGGCGGGGGACACTTAATACAGACAGATACGCAGTATTTT	CARGGGHLIQTDTQYF
few	-	TRBV6-6	TRBJ2-1	TGTGCCAGCTACGACATAAACTCCTACAATGAGCAGTTCTTC	CASYDINSYNEQFF
-	TRBD1	TRBV25-1	TRBJ1-1	TGTGCCAGCAGTCCAAGGGACAGGGGGCAGATTAACACTGAAGCTTTCTTT	CASSPRDRGQINTEAFF
-	TRBD2	TRBV6-5	TRBJ2-5	TGTGCCACCGGGACTATTTTCGGGGAGACCCAGTACTTC	CATGTIFGETQYF
-	TRBD2	TRBV6-6	TRBJ2-3	TGTGCCAGCGGGATAGCGGGGCTCACAGATACGCAGTATTTT	CASGIAGLTDTQYF
-	TRBD1	TRBV29-1	TRBJ1-6	TGCAGCGTTGGGGACAGGGTTAATTCACCCCTCCACTTT	CSVGDRVNSPLHF
-	-	TRBV29-1	TRBJ2-5	TGCAGCGTTTTGGACGGGAATCAAGAGACCCAGTACTTC	CSVLDGNQETQYF
-	-	TRBV7-2	TRBJ1-6	TGTGCCAGCAGCTTCCAGGGCCAACCCCTCCACTTT	CASSFQGQPLHF
-	TRBD1	TRBV5-1	TRBJ2-7	TGCGCCAGCAGCTTGGAACCAGGGGGTCTCGACGAGCAGTACTTC	CASSLEPGGLDEQYF
-	TRBD2	TRBV12-3/TRBV12-4	TRBJ2-7	TGTGCCAGCGAGACTAGCGGTAGCGAGCAGTACTTC	CASETSGSEQYF
-	-	TRBV7-9	TRBJ1-6	TGTGCCAGCAGCTTAGCATTCTTGGACGGGAATAATTCACCCCTCCACTTT	CASSLAFLDGNNSPLHF
-	-	TRBV5-1	TRBJ2-7	TGCGCCAGCAGCGACACCTACGAGCAGTACTTC	CASSDTYEQYF
-	TRBD1	TRBV7-2	TRBJ2-7	TGTGCCAGCAGCACGTCCAACAGGGGAACCTACGAGCAGTACTTC	CASSTSNRGTYEQYF
-	TRBD2	TRBV23-1	TRBJ2-5	TGCGCCAGCAGTAGGGCTAGCGGGAGCAAGACCCAGTACTTC	CASSRASGSKTQYF
-	TRBD2	TRBV7-9	TRBJ2-2	TGTGCCAGCAGCTTAACAAGCCTAGCGGGGGATTTCCACGGGGAGCTGTTTTTT	CASSLTSLAGDFHGELFF